One sample yielded the 28 T cell receptor beta chains listed below, sequenced in a study of shared clonotypes between healthy human individuals. The repertoire was sequenced with immunoSEQ multiplex PCR; TCRdb's copy has only in-frame clones and lacks some. The sample shows over a million clones, about 96% of them seen only once. The sample was naive CD4+ T cells sorted from blood. Described subset: CD45RA+ positively selected. Receptors were obtained from a man aged 25-45 years in good health.

The rearrangement uses TRBV28 and TRBJ1-5; tentatively, D is TRBD1 (5 bases). This CDR3 is built from 16 residues. V was clipped by 6 bases and J by 2 bases, with 17 bases between them. In germline, CDR1 is MDHEN, CDR2 SYDVKM. In DNA, the CDR3 is TGTGCCAGCAGCCGCCGGGGAGGGGCGGGCAATCAGCCCCAGCATTTT. It translates to CASSRRGGAGNQPQHF.

The chain uses TRBV27 and TRBJ2-7, with 14 bases fitting TRBD2. CDR3 size: 16 residues. The ends lost 4 bases at V and 3 bases at J; junction bases unmatched: 5. Looked up from germline, CDR1 is MNHEY and CDR2 is SMNVEV (reference sequence). CDR3 amino acids: CASSSRLAGGLYEQYF. The CDR3, as DNA: TGTGCCAGCAGTTCGAGACTAGCGGGAGGGCTCTACGAGCAGTACTTC.

The chain has TRBV19 and TRBJ2-7; the match to TRBD2 covers 13 bases. CDR3 length: 18 residues. The trim removed 5 bases at V and 3 bases at J, leaving 13 bases unmatched. Germline V lookup: CDR1 LNHDA, CDR2 SQIVND (reference sequence). The CDR3: CASSYGLAGVRSDYEQYF. The CDR3, as DNA: TGTGCCAGTAGTTACGGACTAGCGGGAGTCCGAAGCGACTACGAGCAGTACTTC.

As concerns this clone: Different DNA sequences within this sample yield the same CDR3. This sequence joins TRBV10-3 and TRBJ2-1, with 9 bases that match TRBD2. Trimming removed 3 bases from V and 5 bases from J; junction bases left unmatched: 2. The germline V gene encodes CDR1 ENHRY and CDR2 SYGVKD. The CDR3 covers 14 residues. For the CDR3, the DNA is TGTGCCATCAGTGAATCTAGCGGGAACAATGAGCAGTTCTTC. This sequence encodes CAISESSGNNEQFF.

The chain combines TRBV14 with TRBJ2-7, with 9 bases identical to TRBD1. This CDR3 has 13 residues. Looked up from germline, CDR1 is SGHDN and CDR2 is FVKESK. V gave up 1 base and J gave up 12 bases; unmatched junction bases: 7. The CDR3 region has the DNA TGTGCCAGCAGCCAAGTACGACAGGGGGGCCTGTACTTC. Its translation is CASSQVRQGGLYF.

The V and J genes are TRBV10-3 and TRBJ2-1; D gene uncertain. Germline V gives CDR1 ENHRY, CDR2 SYGVKD. CDR3 length: 14 amino acids. V dropped 2 bases and J dropped 2 bases, with 7 bases sitting between them. This CDR3 reads CAISETTPYNEQFF. DNA of the CDR3: TGTGCCATCAGTGAGACGACCCCCTACAATGAGCAGTTCTTC.

The chain recombines TRBV27 with TRBJ2-5; 9 nucleotides agree with TRBD1. V trimming: 1 base; J trimming: 7 bases; junction bases outside the gene matches: 10. The CDR3 spans 16 residues. Germline CDR1 MNHEY, CDR2 SMNVEV (reference sequence). DNA of the CDR3: TGTGCCAGCAGTTTATTGAGCGGACAGGGGTCCGGGACCCAGTACTTC. It codes for CASSLLSGQGSGTQYF.

This sequence joins TRBV4-3 and TRBJ2-7; D remains unclear. The germline gives CDR1 LGHNA, CDR2 YSLEER. V lost 1 base, J lost 5 bases, and 15 bases lay in between. The CDR3 is 15 amino acids. Written as DNA, the CDR3 is TGCGCCAGCAGCCAAGCGCGAAAGTGGGGTAACGAGCAGTACTTC. Protein product: CASSQARKWGNEQYF.

The CDR3 loop reads CALSRYWAREDGELFF. CDR3 nucleotide sequence: TGTGCCTTATCGCGATATTGGGCCAGGGAGGACGGGGAGCTGTTTTTT. The chain carries TRBV10-3 and TRBJ2-2, with D possibly being TRBD2 (6 bases). V was cut by 11 bases and J by 7 bases, with 26 bases left in between. The germline V gene encodes CDR1 ENHRY and CDR2 SYGVKD. The CDR3 loop spans 16 amino acids.

The V and J genes are TRBV12-5 and TRBJ1-1; possible D gene TRBD1, 5 bases. This CDR3 has 12 residues. From germline, CDR1 is LGHNT and CDR2 FRNRAP. Trimming removed 5 bases at V and 6 bases at J, with 10 bases between. In nucleotides, the CDR3 is TGTGCTAGTGGTGAGCAGGGTTCTGAAGCTTTCTTT. Translation gives CASGEQGSEAFF.

V usage is TRBV7-2 and J usage is TRBJ2-3, with a weak D call TRBD2 (6 bases). The CDR3 totals 15 residues. The germline gives CDR1 SGHTA, CDR2 FQGNSA. Trimming removed 6 bases from V and 2 bases from J, with 15 bases in between. This CDR3 is CASRLASEPTDTQYF. CDR3 nucleotides: TGTGCCAGCAGGCTAGCGTCGGAGCCCACAGATACGCAGTATTTT.

The gene calls are TRBV4-3 and TRBJ2-5, with D perhaps TRBD1 (5 bases). V was pared by 3 bases and J by 0 bases, with 11 bases between. Germline V CDR1 and CDR2: LGHNA, YSLEER. This CDR3 is 15 amino acids long. The CDR3 DNA reads TGCGCCAGCAGCCACCAGCTAGGGGACCAAGAGACCCAGTACTTC. Encoded protein: CASSHQLGDQETQYF.

The chain is built from TRBV7-2 and TRBJ2-1, with 8 bases lining up with TRBD1. Germline loops: CDR1 SGHTA, CDR2 FQGNSA. Trimming removed 4 bases from V and 1 base from J; junction bases left unmatched: 3. The CDR3 length is 15 residues. In DNA, the CDR3 is TGTGCCAGCAGCTGGGGACAGGCGTCCTACAATGAGCAGTTCTTC. Its protein product is CASSWGQASYNEQFF.

The rearrangement links TRBV7-9 to TRBJ1-5; D remains unclear. Per germline, CDR1 SEHNR and CDR2 FQNEAQ (reference sequence). V was clipped by 1 base and J by 4 bases, with 11 bases between them. This CDR3 spans 15 amino acids. In DNA form, the CDR3 reads TGTGCCAGCAGCTTAGGAATGATGGGAAATCAGCCCCAGCATTTT. Amino acid sequence: CASSLGMMGNQPQHF.

The CDR3, as DNA: TGTGCCAGCTCACTCGTGGACAGAAATGAGCAGTTCTTC. This gives the protein CASSLVDRNEQFF. The V gene is TRBV18, the J gene TRBJ2-1, with TRBD1 as a possible D gene (6 bases). The V gene's germline CDR1 is KGHSH and CDR2 LQKENI. Between the trimmed V and J ends, which lost 4 bases and 7 bases, there was a span of 11 bases. This CDR3 is 13 amino acids long.

The chain carries TRBV4-1 and TRBJ2-3; D is ambiguous. CDR1 is MGHRA, CDR2 YSYEKL, per germline. V lost 6 bases, J lost 2 bases, and 24 bases lay in between. CDR3 length: 18 amino acids. CDR3: CASRPIGRHPPDTDTQYF. CDR3 in DNA: TGCGCCAGCAGACCAATAGGACGACACCCCCCAGACACAGATACGCAGTATTTT.

The gene calls are TRBV30 and TRBJ1-1; possibly TRBD1 for D (6 bases). Germline assignment: CDR1 GTSNPN and CDR2 SVGIG (reference sequence). V was cut by 3 bases and J by 0 bases, with 11 bases left in between. This CDR3 has 14 residues. CDR3 sequence: CAWSGTHVNTEAFF. In DNA form, the CDR3 reads TGTGCCTGGAGCGGGACACATGTGAACACTGAAGCTTTCTTT. Full variable domain (remainder filled in from reference TRBV30 and TRBJ1-1): SQTIHQWPATLVQPVGSPLSLECTVEGTSNPNLYWYRQAAGRGLQLLFYSVGIGQISSEVPQNLSASRPQDRQFILSSKKLLLSDSGFYLCAWSGTHVNTEAFFGQGTRLTVV.

The chain joins TRBV6-1 to TRBJ2-7; 7 bases are a match to TRBD1. The CDR3 extends over 14 amino acids. Germline values: CDR1 MNHNS, CDR2 SASEGT. Losses at the gene ends were 6 bases for V and 3 bases for J; bases not matched to a gene: 8. The CDR3 sequence is CASRLGGQVYEQYF. The CDR3 nucleotides read TGTGCCAGCAGACTAGGAGGACAGGTCTACGAGCAGTACTTC.

The chain links TRBV19 to TRBJ2-1; 10 bases map to TRBD1. Germline V lookup: CDR1 LNHDA, CDR2 SQIVND (reference sequence). The CDR3 covers 12 residues. Germline trimming cut 6 bases from V and 7 bases from J; bases unmatched to any gene: 0. The CDR3 region is CASRDRGNEQFF. The CDR3 DNA is TGTGCCAGTAGGGACAGGGGGAATGAGCAGTTCTTC.

The rearrangement uses TRBV6-5 and TRBJ2-7; 7 positions agree with TRBD1. Germline V lookup: CDR1 MNHEY, CDR2 SVGAGI. The CDR3 has 15 amino acids. With 5 bases clipped from V and 0 bases from J, the junction kept 7 bases outside the gene matches. The CDR3 here is CASSAYRGNSYEQYF. In DNA, the CDR3 is TGTGCCAGCAGTGCGTACAGGGGCAACTCCTACGAGCAGTACTTC.

The chain joins TRBV6-6 to TRBJ1-4; D ambiguous. The CDR3 has 11 residues. The V end lost 8 bases, the J end lost 8 bases, and 9 bases lay between the germline ends. The germline V gene encodes CDR1 MNHNY and CDR2 SVGAGI (reference sequence). The DNA of the CDR3 is TGTGCCAGCGGCCTACAGGAAAAACTGTTTTTT. Translating it yields CASGLQEKLFF.

The chain combines TRBV6-5 with TRBJ2-7; D unclear. The CDR3 length is 15 residues. The germline CDR1 and CDR2 sequences are MNHEY and SVGAGI. The V end was cut by 0 bases, the J end by 0 bases, with 9 bases between. The CDR3 nucleotides read TGTGCCAGCAGTTACTCGTGGGTAGGCTCCTACGAGCAGTACTTC. Its protein is CASSYSWVGSYEQYF.

This sequence joins TRBV5-1 and TRBJ2-7; D is possibly TRBD1 or TRBD2 (5 bases each). Germline CDR1 reads SGHRS; CDR2 reads YFSETQ. Between the trimmed V and J ends, which lost 0 bases and 5 bases, there was a span of 15 bases. This CDR3 has 15 residues. The CDR3 region is CASSLAIGGLNEQYF. CDR3 DNA sequence: TGCGCCAGCAGCTTGGCCATTGGGGGTCTGAACGAGCAGTACTTC. Filled out from reference TRBV5-1 and TRBJ2-7, the complete variable domain reads KAGVTQTPRYLIKTRGQQVTLSCSPISGHRSVSWYQQTPGQGLQFLFEYFSETQRNKGNFPGRFSGRQFSNSRSEMNVSTLELGDSALYLCASSLAIGGLNEQYFGPGTRLTVT.

This chain uses TRBV6-1 with TRBJ1-5, with 10 positions matching TRBD1. J gave up 2 bases and V 5 bases, and 3 bases lay outside the gene matches. This CDR3 spans 15 amino acids. CDR1 and CDR2 from the germline V gene are MNHNS and SASEGT. The DNA for the CDR3 is TGTGCCAGCAGTTGGGACAGGGGAGGCAATCAGCCCCAGCATTTT. Protein product: CASSWDRGGNQPQHF.

CDR3 protein: CSVGQGPDQPQHF. The CDR3 region has the DNA TGCAGCGTTGGGCAGGGGCCGGATCAGCCCCAGCATTTT. V usage is TRBV29-1 and J usage is TRBJ1-5; a possible D gene is TRBD1 (6 bases). The germline gives CDR1 SQVTM, CDR2 ANQGSEA. The CDR3 covers 13 residues. Between the trimmed V and J ends, which lost 4 bases and 5 bases, there was a span of 12 bases. Based on the CDR3 plus reference TRBV29-1 and TRBJ1-5, the full variable domain is SAVISQKPSRDICQRGTSLTIQCQVDSQVTMMFWYRQQPGQSLTLIATANQGSEATYESGFVIDKFPISRPNLTFSTLTVSNMSPEDSSIYLCSVGQGPDQPQHFGDGTRLSIL.

V and J are TRBV6-6 and TRBJ1-2; 7 bases fit TRBD1. Looked up from germline, CDR1 is MNHNY and CDR2 is SVGAGI (reference sequence). The ends lost 6 bases at V and 0 bases at J; junction bases unmatched: 7. This CDR3 contains 15 residues. The CDR3 DNA reads TGTGCCAGCAGCTGGGGACAGATTTCTAACTATGGCTACACCTTC. The encoded protein is CASSWGQISNYGYTF.

The chain employs TRBV7-3 and TRBJ2-3; maybe TRBD1 (6 bases). V was pared by 5 bases and J by 5 bases, with 11 bases between. Germline V gives CDR1 SGHTA, CDR2 FQGTGA. The CDR3 contains 13 residues. The CDR3 DNA reads as TGTGCCAGCAGCCCCAGGGGAGTAGATACGCAGTATTTT. The encoded protein is CASSPRGVDTQYF.

The J gene is TRBJ2-7, the V gene TRBV20-1; D is unresolved. Looked up from germline, CDR1 is DFQATT and CDR2 is SNEGSKA (reference sequence). CDR3 size: 11 residues. V lost 5 bases, J lost 2 bases, and 7 bases lay in between. The CDR3 DNA is TGCAGTGCTCCTAAAGCCTACGAGCAGTACTTC. It codes for CSAPKAYEQYF.